This record concerns one TCR beta chain sequence. The target antigen is unknown. This table comes from immunoSEQ multiplex PCR, and its TCRdb copy is limited to in-frame clones, with some not included. The sample holds 3,500 to 4,500 clones, around nine tenths seen once. The data originate from a study of neoadjuvant nivolumab and ipilimumab in lung cancer. Study details: The combination arm added day-1 ipilimumab 1 mg/kg to nivolumab 3 mg/kg on days 1, 15, 29.

Study-level results: Only a single major-pathologic-response sample was available for clonality analysis. Blood richness before therapy tracked richness in tumors resected after neoadjuvant therapy.

The CDR3 consists of 12 residues. Between the trimmed V and J ends, which lost 1 base and 5 bases, there was a span of 7 bases. From germline, CDR1 is SGHRS and CDR2 YFSETQ. Here the sequenced sample was adjacent normal lung tissue, taken after neoadjuvant nivolumab, alone or with ipilimumab, at or shortly before surgery. The J gene is TRBJ2-7, the V gene TRBV5-1, with D maybe TRBD1 (5 bases). The sequence derives from an adult with non-small cell lung cancer. The CDR3 coding sequence is TGCGCCAGCAGCTTGACAGGACACGAGCAGTACTTC. This gives the protein CASSLTGHEQYF.